This note documents a single T cell receptor beta chain sequence. Its specificity is unknown. The PCR used 60 Vbeta and 13 Jbeta primers. Some clones are missing from TCRdb's copy, which holds only in-frame ones; the method was immunoSEQ multiplex PCR. The table lists 100,000 to 150,000 clones, 55% to 75% of them singletons, with less than 5% in the top ten. Trimming removed 7 bases at V and 2 bases at J, with 17 bases between. The CDR3 runs 14 residues. Germline CDR1 SQVTM, CDR2 ANQGSEA. Nominally healthy donors were sampled, though unrecorded immune exposures were likely. These data come from a study of cytomegalovirus exposure and HLA in healthy donors. The overall study: Most genotyped donors, approximately 81% of about 400, had Caucasian-associated genetic ancestry.

Study-level results: Rare TCR sequences predominated, though certain public TCRs were found in many donors. A later analysis linked a missense DCLRE1C variant to TCR beta V- and J-gene trimming.

The sequenced material came from PBMCs. The chain carries TRBV29-1 and TRBJ1-1; D may be TRBD1 (6 bases). This TCR derives from a man aged 25 to 40 in good health and CMV-seronegative. The CDR3 coding sequence is TGCAGCGCCGAGGGGGTGGCAGCTAACACTGAAGCTTTCTTT. Translated, it gives CSAEGVAANTEAFF.